This T cell receptor (beta chain) was observed in a study of Ad26.COV2.S vaccination and SARS-CoV-2 variants. The treatment denotes: around 19 received Ad26.COV2.S at low or high dose, single or two shots; about 5 received placebo; per-sample allocation not given. Repertoires come from day 63 after the first vaccine or placebo injection. Notes on the study in general: For non-spike TCRs, breadth in vaccine recipients resembled that in placebo recipients.

Some clones are missing from TCRdb's copy, which holds only in-frame ones; the method was immunoSEQ multiplex PCR. The sample shows approximately 300,000 clones, 70% to 90% of them seen only once. Germline V gene lookup returns CDR1 SGHRS and CDR2 YFSETQ. V dropped 0 bases and J dropped 4 bases, with 13 bases sitting between them. This CDR3 has 15 amino acids. Comment on this clone: Its matching antigen is unknown.

The sequence derives from a person between 18 and 60 years old who received the Ad26.COV2.S COVID-19 vaccine or a placebo. This chain links TRBV5-1 with TRBJ2-5; D is tentatively TRBD1 or TRBD2 (5 bases each). This specimen was peripheral blood, taken in a trial of Ad26.COV2.S vaccine versus placebo. CDR3 DNA sequence: TGCGCCAGCAGCTTGGGTTTGGGACCATCAGAGACCCAGTACTTC. It codes for CASSLGLGPSETQYF.